There are many counts of the clone carrying this T cell receptor (beta chain). Its antigen is not identified. A single base separates this from a much larger clone, so it may be a read error. This specimen comes from a study of metastatic and nonmetastatic thyroid tumors. Study overall: Samples came from malignant and benign thyroid patients, and repertoires were compared across blood and tumor or nodule tissue. Study-level results: Malignant thyroid tumors reportedly had TCR beta diversity that was significantly higher than in benign nodules, in blood and tumor.

TCRdb re-clonotyped the PCR reads through MiXCR. Of roughly 25,000 clones listed, about an eighth were seen once; the top ten hold over 4%. The V gene's germline CDR1 is SEHNR and CDR2 FQNEAQ (reference sequence). The CDR3 runs 15 residues. Trimming stripped 8 bases from V and 2 bases from J, with 19 bases between. Until they underwent thyroid surgery, no patient had received any treatment. The rearrangement uses TRBV7-9 and TRBJ2-7; tentatively, D is TRBD1 (6 bases). Sequencing was performed on blood. The source is a female donor with papillary thyroid cancer or a benign thyroid nodule (not recorded which). Some clones in this sample may be carry-over from other donors' samples. The CDR3 nucleotides are TGTGCCAGCGTCCCCGAGGGGGTCATTACCTACGAGCAGTACTTC. It translates to CASVPEGVITYEQYF. The complete variable domain, with remaining parts taken from reference TRBV7-9 and TRBJ2-7, reads DTGVSQNPRHKITKRGQNVTFRCDPISEHNRLYWYRQTLGQGPEFLTYFQNEAQLEKSRLLSDRFSAERPKGSFSTLEIQRTEQGDSAMYLCASVPEGVITYEQYFGPGTRLTVT.